This T cell receptor (beta chain) came from a study of OX40 agonist ivuxolimab in advanced cancers. Study as a whole: Patients received ivuxolimab, an agonistic anti-OX40 (CD134) antibody.

The CDR3 covers 13 residues. Trimming removed 6 bases from V and 6 bases from J, with 11 bases in between. Germline lookup yields CDR1 SGHAT and CDR2 FQDESV (reference sequence). TCRdb keeps only in-frame clones here, not all; method: immunoSEQ multiplex PCR. The sample lists tens of thousands of clones, more than 70% occurring once. The chain recombines TRBV11-1 with TRBJ2-2; D not resolved. The receptor was isolated from an adult with an advanced solid tumor such as melanoma, head and neck, liver or kidney cancer. The material was CD4+ or CD8+ T cells sorted from blood, obtained in a trial of the OX40 agonist ivuxolimab. This CDR3 is CASSPYESGELFF. The DNA for the CDR3 is TGTGCCAGCAGTCCGTACGAATCCGGGGAGCTGTTTTTT.